This T cell receptor (beta chain) was sequenced for a study of spatial heterogeneity in lung cancer. Whole-study findings and limits: Tumor TCRs that were ubiquitous and expanded showed up in blood more at resection than follow-up.

Time point noted: sample taken at primary tumor resection. Unsorted whole RNA samples from tumor, nontumor lung or frozen PBMC were sequenced. The donor group consisted of roughly 76 patients who had untreated, early-stage non-small cell lung cancer. A single record per CDR3 protein comes from TCRdb applying MiXCR to the 5' RACE reads. This sample has tens of thousands of distinct CDR3 sequences, with roughly 5.6% found just once. As to this clonotype: Its specificity is not known.

Germline V gene lookup returns CDR1 WNHNN and CDR2 SYGVQD (reference sequence). The CDR3 runs 15 residues. V lost 0 bases to trimming and J lost 5 bases, with 11 bases between them. V usage is TRBV10-1 and J usage is TRBJ2-1, with D perhaps TRBD1 or TRBD2 (5 bases each). The material was PBMCs, obtained at surgery. The sequence came from a female donor with early-stage non-small cell lung cancer. The CDR3 DNA follows: TGCGCCAGCAGTGAGTCTTCCGGGACGGACAATGAGCAGTTCTTC. Residues: CASSESSGTDNEQFF.